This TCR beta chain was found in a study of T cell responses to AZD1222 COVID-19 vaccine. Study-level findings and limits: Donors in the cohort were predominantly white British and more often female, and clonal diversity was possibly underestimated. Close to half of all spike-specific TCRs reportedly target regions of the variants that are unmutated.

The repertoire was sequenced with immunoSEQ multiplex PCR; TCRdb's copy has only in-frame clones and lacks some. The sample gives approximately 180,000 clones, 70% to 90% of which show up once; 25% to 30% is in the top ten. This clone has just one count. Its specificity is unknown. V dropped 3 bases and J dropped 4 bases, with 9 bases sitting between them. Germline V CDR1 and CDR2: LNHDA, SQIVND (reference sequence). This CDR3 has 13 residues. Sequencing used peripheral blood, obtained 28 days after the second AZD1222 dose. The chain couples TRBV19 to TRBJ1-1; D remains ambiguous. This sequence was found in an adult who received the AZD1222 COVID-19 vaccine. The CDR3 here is CASSIQFGTEAFF. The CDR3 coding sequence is TGTGCCAGTAGTATCCAATTTGGCACTGAAGCTTTCTTT.